This T cell receptor beta chain was recovered during a study of metastatic and nonmetastatic thyroid tumors. The overall study: A comparison of repertoires was made across blood and tumor or nodule tissue from malignant and benign thyroid patients.

This clone was observed many times. Its antigen is currently unknown. V gave up 5 bases and J gave up 0 bases, with 9 bases separating them. Per germline, CDR1 LNHDA and CDR2 SQIVND (reference sequence). The CDR3 is made up of 14 amino acids. The entire patient cohort was treatment-naive prior to thyroid surgery. Original handling: A papillary thyroid cancer distant-metastasis classifier was built from CDR3 differences across clinicopathological groups. MiXCR reprocessed the PCR reads for TCRdb. TCRdb, not the original authors, processed these V and J calls. The top ten hold roughly 9.5% of the sample, which has 30,000 to 40,000 clones, roughly 14% seen once. Points from the study as a whole: The reported finding was significantly higher TCR beta diversity in malignant thyroid tumors relative to benign nodules, in blood and tumor.

The sequenced sample was blood. The chain uses TRBV19 and TRBJ2-3; no clear D. This receptor was identified in a female donor with papillary thyroid cancer or a benign thyroid nodule (not recorded which). Some clones in this sample may be carry-over from other donors' samples. The CDR3 is CASSLDDSTDTQYF. CDR3 in DNA: TGTGCCAGTAGTCTTGATGACAGCACAGATACGCAGTATTTT.